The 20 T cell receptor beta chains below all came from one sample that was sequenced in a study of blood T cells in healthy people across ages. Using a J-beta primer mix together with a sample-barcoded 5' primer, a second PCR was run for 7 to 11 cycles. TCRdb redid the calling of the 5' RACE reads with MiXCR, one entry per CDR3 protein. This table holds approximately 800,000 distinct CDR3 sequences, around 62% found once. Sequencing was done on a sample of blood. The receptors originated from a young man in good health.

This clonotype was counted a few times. CDR3 region: CSVEVQGGNQPQHF. CDR3 sequence (DNA): TGCAGCGTTGAAGTACAGGGGGGGAATCAGCCCCAGCATTTT. V is TRBV29-1 and J is TRBJ1-5; 8 bases are a match to TRBD1. V was clipped by 1 base and J by 4 bases; unmatched bases: 3. The CDR3 is made up of 14 amino acids. Germline V gives CDR1 SQVTM, CDR2 ANQGSEA.

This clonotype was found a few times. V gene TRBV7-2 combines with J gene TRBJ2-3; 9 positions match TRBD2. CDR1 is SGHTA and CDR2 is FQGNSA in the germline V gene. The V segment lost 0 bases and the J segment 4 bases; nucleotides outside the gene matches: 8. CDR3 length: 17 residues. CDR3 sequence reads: CASSLASSGGPSDTQYF. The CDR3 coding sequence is TGTGCCAGCAGCTTAGCTTCAAGCGGGGGGCCATCAGATACGCAGTATTTT.

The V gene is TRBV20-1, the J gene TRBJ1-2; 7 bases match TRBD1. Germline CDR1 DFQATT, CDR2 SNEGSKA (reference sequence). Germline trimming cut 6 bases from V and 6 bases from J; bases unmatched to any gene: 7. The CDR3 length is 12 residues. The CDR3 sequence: CSATLGTDGYTF. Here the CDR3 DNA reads TGCAGTGCCACTTTAGGGACAGATGGCTACACCTTC.

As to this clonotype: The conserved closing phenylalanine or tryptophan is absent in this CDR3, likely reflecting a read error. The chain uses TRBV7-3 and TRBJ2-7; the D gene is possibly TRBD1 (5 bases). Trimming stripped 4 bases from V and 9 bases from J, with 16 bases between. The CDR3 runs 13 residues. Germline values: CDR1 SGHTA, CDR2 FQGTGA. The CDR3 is CASSSTGDTGQYL. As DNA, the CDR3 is TGTGCCAGCAGCTCAACAGGCGACACTGGGCAGTACTTA.

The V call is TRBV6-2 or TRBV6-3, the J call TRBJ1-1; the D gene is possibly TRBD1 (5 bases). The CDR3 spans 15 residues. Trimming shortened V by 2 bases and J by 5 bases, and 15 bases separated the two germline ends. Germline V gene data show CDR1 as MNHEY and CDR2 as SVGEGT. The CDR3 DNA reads TGTGCCAGCAGTTACGGTGGGGGAGTAGGAACTGAAGCTTTCTTT. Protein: CASSYGGGVGTEAFF.

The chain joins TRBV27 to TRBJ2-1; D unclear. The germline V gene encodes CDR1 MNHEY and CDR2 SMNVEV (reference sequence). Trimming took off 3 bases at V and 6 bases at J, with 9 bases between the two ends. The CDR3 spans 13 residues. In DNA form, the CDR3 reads TGTGCCAGCAGTTTGGCTAGTTTCAATGAGCAGTTCTTC. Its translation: CASSLASFNEQFF.

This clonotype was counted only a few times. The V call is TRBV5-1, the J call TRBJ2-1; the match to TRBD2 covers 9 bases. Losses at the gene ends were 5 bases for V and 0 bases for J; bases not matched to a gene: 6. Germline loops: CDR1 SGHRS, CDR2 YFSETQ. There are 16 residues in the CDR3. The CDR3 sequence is CASRLAGARSYNEQFF. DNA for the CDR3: TGCGCCAGCAGGTTAGCGGGGGCCCGCTCCTACAATGAGCAGTTCTTC.

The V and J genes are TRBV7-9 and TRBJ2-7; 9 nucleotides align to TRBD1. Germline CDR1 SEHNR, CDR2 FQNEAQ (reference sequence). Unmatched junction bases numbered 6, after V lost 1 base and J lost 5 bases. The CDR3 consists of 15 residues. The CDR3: CASSLVHRGQDEQYF. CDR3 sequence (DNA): TGTGCCAGCAGCTTAGTGCACAGGGGGCAGGACGAGCAGTACTTC.

The CDR3 loop is CASSQENPSRGNTIYF. In DNA form, the CDR3 reads TGCGCCAGCAGCCAAGAAAACCCCTCGAGGGGAAACACCATATATTTT. V is TRBV4-1 and J is TRBJ1-3; the D is unclear. The CDR3 covers 16 residues. Germline CDR1 reads MGHRA; CDR2 reads YSYEKL. The germline V and J ends were trimmed by 0 bases and 4 bases, with 13 bases remaining between them.

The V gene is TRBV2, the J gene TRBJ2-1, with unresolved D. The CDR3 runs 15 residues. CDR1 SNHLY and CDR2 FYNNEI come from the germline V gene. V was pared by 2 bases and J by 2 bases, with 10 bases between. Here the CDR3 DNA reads TGTGCCAGCAGTGAAAGGGCCCCGACCTACAATGAGCAGTTCTTC. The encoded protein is CASSERAPTYNEQFF. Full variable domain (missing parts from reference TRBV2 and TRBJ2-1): EPEVTQTPSHQVTQMGQEVILRCVPISNHLYFYWYRQILGQKVEFLVSFYNNEISEKSEIFDDQFSVERPDGSNFTLKIRSTKLEDSAMYFCASSERAPTYNEQFFGPGTRLTVL.

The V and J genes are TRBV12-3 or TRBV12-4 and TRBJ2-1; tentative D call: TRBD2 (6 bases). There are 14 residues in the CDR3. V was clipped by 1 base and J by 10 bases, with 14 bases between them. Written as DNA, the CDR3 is TGTGCCAGCAGTTTAGGGTCGATGGGGAGGGAGCAGTTCTTC. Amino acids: CASSLGSMGREQFF.

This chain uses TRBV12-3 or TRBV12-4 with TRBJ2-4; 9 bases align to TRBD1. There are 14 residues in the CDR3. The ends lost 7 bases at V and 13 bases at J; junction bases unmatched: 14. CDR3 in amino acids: CASIYGQGTGEQYF. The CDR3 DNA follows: TGTGCCAGCATCTACGGACAGGGGACGGGAGAGCAGTACTTC.

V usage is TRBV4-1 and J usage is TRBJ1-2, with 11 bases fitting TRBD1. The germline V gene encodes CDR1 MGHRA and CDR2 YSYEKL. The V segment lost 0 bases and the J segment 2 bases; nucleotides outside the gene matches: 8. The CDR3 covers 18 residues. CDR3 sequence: CASSQEPPGQGANYGYTF. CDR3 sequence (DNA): TGCGCCAGCAGCCAAGAACCCCCCGGACAGGGGGCCAACTATGGCTACACCTTC.

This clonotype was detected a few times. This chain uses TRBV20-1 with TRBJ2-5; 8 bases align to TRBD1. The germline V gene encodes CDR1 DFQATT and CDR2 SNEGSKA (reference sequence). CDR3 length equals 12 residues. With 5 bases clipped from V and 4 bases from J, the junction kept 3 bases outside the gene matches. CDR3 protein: CSARTGRETQYF. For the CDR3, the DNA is TGCAGTGCTCGGACAGGGAGAGAGACCCAGTACTTC.

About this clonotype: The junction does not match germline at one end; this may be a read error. The CDR3 spells CASSLDRDQETQYF. CDR3 coding DNA: TGTGCCAGCAGTTTAGACAGGGATCAAGAGACCCAGTACTTC. The V gene is TRBV11-2, the J gene TRBJ2-5; 7 bases line up with TRBD1. The CDR3 consists of 14 residues. Germline values: CDR1 SGHAT, CDR2 FQNNGV. The full variable domain, its missing parts supplied by reference TRBV11-2 and TRBJ2-5, is EAGVAQSPRYKIIEKRQSVAFWCNPISGHATLYWYQQILGQGPKLLIQFQNNGVVDDSQLPKDRFSAERLKGVDSTLKIQPAKLEDSAVYLCASSLDRDQETQYFGPGTRLLVL.

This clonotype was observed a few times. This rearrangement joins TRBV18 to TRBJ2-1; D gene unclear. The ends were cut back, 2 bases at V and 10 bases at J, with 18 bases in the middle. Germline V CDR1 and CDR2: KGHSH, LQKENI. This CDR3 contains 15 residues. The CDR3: CASSPRAGHGVEQFF. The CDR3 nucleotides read TGTGCCAGCTCACCAAGGGCCGGTCATGGGGTCGAGCAGTTCTTC.

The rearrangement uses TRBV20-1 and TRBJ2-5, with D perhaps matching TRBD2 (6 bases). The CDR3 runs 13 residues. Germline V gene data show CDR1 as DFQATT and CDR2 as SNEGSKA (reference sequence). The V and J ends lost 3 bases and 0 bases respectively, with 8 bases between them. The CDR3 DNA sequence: TGCAGTGCTAGGGGACTGTACCAAGAGACCCAGTACTTC. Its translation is CSARGLYQETQYF.

The CDR3 DNA is TGCGCCAGCAGCTTTACCGGGACCAGACTTTACAATGAGCAGTTCTTC. Its translation is CASSFTGTRLYNEQFF. This chain links TRBV5-1 with TRBJ2-1, with D tentatively TRBD1 or TRBD2 (5 bases each). This CDR3 is 16 amino acids long. The germline CDR1 and CDR2 sequences are SGHRS and YFSETQ. V lost 2 bases, J lost 4 bases, and 16 bases lay in between.

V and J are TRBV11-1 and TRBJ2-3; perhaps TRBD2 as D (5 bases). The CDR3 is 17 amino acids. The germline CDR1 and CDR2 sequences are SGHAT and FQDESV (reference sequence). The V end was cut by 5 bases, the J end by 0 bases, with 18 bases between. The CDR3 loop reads CASSPQSSGTSTDTQYF. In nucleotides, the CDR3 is TGTGCCAGCAGCCCCCAGAGCAGCGGTACTAGCACAGATACGCAGTATTTT.

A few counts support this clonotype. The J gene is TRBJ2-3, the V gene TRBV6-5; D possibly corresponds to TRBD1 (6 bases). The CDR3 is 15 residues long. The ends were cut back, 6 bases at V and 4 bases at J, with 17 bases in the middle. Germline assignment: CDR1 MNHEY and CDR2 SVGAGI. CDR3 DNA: TGTGCCAGCAGCCCCGCGACAGGTTTTTCAGATACGCAGTATTTT. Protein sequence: CASSPATGFSDTQYF.